The 25 T cell receptor beta chains given below trace back to one sample, sequenced in a study of CD8 T cells in ankylosing spondylitis. Via MiXCR, TCRdb re-called the 5' RACE reads, giving one row per CDR3 protein. The sample holds 100,000 to 150,000 distinct CDR3 sequences, about 13% seen once. Input material: blood, either unsorted or a sorted T cell fraction (not recorded which). The receptors come from a female donor with ankylosing spondylitis or in good health (not recorded which).

At least ten counts were recorded for this clonotype. This chain links TRBV19 with TRBJ1-5, with D uncertain. Trimming left V 8 bases short and J 3 bases short, with 8 bases between. Germline values: CDR1 LNHDA, CDR2 SQIVND (reference sequence). The CDR3 covers 12 residues. CDR3 coding DNA: TGTGCCAGTGAGGGTAACAATCAGCCCCAGCATTTT. Translation: CASEGNNQPQHF.

V usage is TRBV7-3 and J usage is TRBJ2-1; 11 bases are shared with TRBD1. The CDR3 is made up of 16 amino acids. V was clipped by 5 bases and J by 6 bases; unmatched bases: 9. CDR1 and CDR2 (germline): SGHTA, FQGTGA. Here the CDR3 DNA reads TGTGCCAGCAGCCTACCGGGACAGGGGGGAATCAATGAGCAGTTCTTC. Translating gives CASSLPGQGGINEQFF.

This clonotype has a count of ten or more. The rearrangement uses TRBV3-1 and TRBJ2-7; D not resolved. In germline, CDR1 is LGHDT, CDR2 YNNKEL (reference sequence). V was trimmed by 0 bases and J by 0 bases, leaving 15 bases between them. The length of the CDR3 is 17 residues. The CDR3 DNA follows: TGTGCCAGCAGCCAAGATATCAACGGTTTTAGCTCCTACGAGCAGTACTTC. Translating gives CASSQDINGFSSYEQYF.

This clonotype was seen at least ten times. This sequence joins TRBV29-1 and TRBJ1-3; D gene unclear. Germline-derived CDR1 and CDR2 are SQVTM and ANQGSEA. Trimming removed 5 bases from V and 2 bases from J, with 7 bases in between. The CDR3 is made up of 12 amino acids. In nucleotides, the CDR3 is TGCAGCGTTTCAACACCTGGAAACACCATATATTTT. Amino acid sequence: CSVSTPGNTIYF.

This sequence joins TRBV10-2 and TRBJ2-7; D is ambiguous. This CDR3 region has 13 residues. Germline V gene sequence: CDR1 WSHSY, CDR2 SAAADI. Trimming pared 3 bases from V and 2 bases from J, leaving 8 bases between. The CDR3: CASSDISPYEQYF. Written as DNA, the CDR3 is TGCGCCAGCAGTGATATCAGTCCCTACGAGCAGTACTTC.

Points on this clonotype: A much larger clone is a single base away; this may be a read error. This rearrangement joins TRBV15 to TRBJ2-5; D gene unclear. This CDR3 comprises 13 residues. CDR1 is LNHNV and CDR2 is YYDKDF in the germline V gene (reference sequence). CDR3 loop: CTTSRDRKETQYF. The CDR3 DNA reads as TGTACCACCAGCAGAGACCGCAAAGAGACCCAGTACTTC.

The table lists this clonotype with a count of one. The rearrangement uses TRBV11-2 and TRBJ2-7, with a weak D call TRBD1 (5 bases). Germline V gives CDR1 SGHAT, CDR2 FQNNGV. The CDR3 covers 12 residues. Trimming removed 5 bases from V and 5 bases from J, with 10 bases in between. CDR3 sequence: CASSRRVNEQYF. The CDR3 DNA follows: TGTGCCAGCAGCCGCAGGGTAAACGAGCAGTACTTC.

Ten or more counts support this clonotype. The rearrangement uses TRBV28 and TRBJ1-1, with a weak D call TRBD1 (6 bases). Germline loops: CDR1 MDHEN, CDR2 SYDVKM. Trimming took 7 bases from V and 2 from J, leaving 14 bases between them. The length of the CDR3 is 14 residues. The CDR3: CASIPGAVNTEAFF. The CDR3 nucleotides are TGTGCCAGCATCCCGGGGGCAGTTAACACTGAAGCTTTCTTT.

This clonotype has at least ten counts. The chain combines TRBV15 with TRBJ2-2; possibly TRBD1 for D (6 bases). CDR3 length equals 14 residues. Trimming took 2 bases from V and 4 from J, leaving 8 bases between them. CDR1 and CDR2 (germline): LNHNV, YYDKDF (reference sequence). The CDR3 DNA sequence: TGTGCCACCAGCAGACGACAGGCCACCGGGGAGCTGTTTTTT. This codes for CATSRRQATGELFF.

This clonotype has a count of ten or more. The genes are TRBV12-3 or TRBV12-4 and TRBJ2-5; TRBD2 matches 8 bases. V was clipped by 6 bases and J by 4 bases; unmatched bases: 4. The CDR3 length is 13 residues. CDR3 sequence: CASSPGGRETQYF. The CDR3 DNA is TGTGCCAGCAGCCCGGGGGGGCGAGAGACCCAGTACTTC.

This clonotype was observed a single time. This may be a read error, as it is one base from a much larger clone. V gene TRBV20-1 combines with J gene TRBJ2-1, with 12 positions matching TRBD2. This CDR3 has 15 residues. CDR1 and CDR2 from the germline V gene are DFQATT and SNEGSKA (reference sequence). CDR3: CSASRTSGDRNVQFF. The CDR3, as DNA: TGCAGTGCTAGCCGGACTAGCGGGGACCGCAATGTGCAGTTCTTC.

V gene TRBV20-1 combines with J gene TRBJ1-3; 8 positions match TRBD1. CDR3 length equals 15 residues. CDR1 DFQATT and CDR2 SNEGSKA come from the germline V gene (reference sequence). With V trimmed by 3 bases and J by 0 bases, 4 bases remained unmatched. This chain's CDR3 is CSASEQGVSGNTIYF. The CDR3 nucleotides read TGCAGTGCTAGCGAACAGGGGGTCTCTGGAAACACCATATATTTT.

The chain employs TRBV3-1 and TRBJ1-3, with unresolved D. V was shortened by 1 base and J by 2 bases, with 9 bases between the two germline ends. Germline V gene lookup returns CDR1 LGHDT and CDR2 YNNKEL (reference sequence). The CDR3 has 15 residues. The CDR3 nucleotides read TGTGCCAGCAGCCAAGGACTCAGCACTGGAAACACCATATATTTT. Protein product: CASSQGLSTGNTIYF.

This clonotype came up a few times. The V and J genes are TRBV5-1 and TRBJ2-7; D is unresolved. CDR1 SGHRS and CDR2 YFSETQ come from the germline V gene. The CDR3 is 13 amino acids. The V and J ends lost 2 bases and 7 bases respectively, with 13 bases between them. The CDR3 nucleotides are TGCGCCAGCAGCTTATTTCAGAACGGGGAGCAGTACTTC. It codes for CASSLFQNGEQYF.

This clonotype was observed a few times. This chain joins TRBV7-9 and TRBJ1-3; 7 bases match TRBD1. Germline V lookup: CDR1 SEHNR, CDR2 FQNEAQ (reference sequence). The trim removed 0 bases at V and 3 bases at J, leaving 5 bases unmatched. The CDR3 length is 16 residues. The CDR3 DNA is TGTGCCAGCAGCTTAGCCGGGACAGCGATTGGAAACACCATATATTTT. It encodes CASSLAGTAIGNTIYF.

In its sample, this clonotype was seen a few times. The chain is built from TRBV12-3 or TRBV12-4 and TRBJ2-5; TRBD2 matches 10 bases. CDR3 length equals 15 residues. The ends lost 11 bases at V and 4 bases at J; junction bases unmatched: 13. The DNA of the CDR3 is TGTGCCTGTTTGGCTAGCGGGGGATTAGGAGAGACCCAGTACTTC. It yields the protein CACLASGGLGETQYF.

This clonotype has at least ten counts. The chain couples TRBV5-1 to TRBJ2-7; 10 nucleotides align to TRBD1. This CDR3 has 14 residues. Losses at the gene ends were 4 bases for V and 5 bases for J; bases not matched to a gene: 6. The germline CDR1 and CDR2 sequences are SGHRS and YFSETQ. CDR3 bases: TGCGCCAGCAGCCGGAAGGACAGGGGGAACGAGCAGTACTTC. Translating it yields CASSRKDRGNEQYF.

This chain joins TRBV14 and TRBJ2-1, with D perhaps matching TRBD1 (5 bases). Germline V gene lookup returns CDR1 SGHDN and CDR2 FVKESK. V lost 0 bases and J 3 bases, leaving 21 bases between the germline ends. CDR3 length: 19 residues. The DNA for the CDR3 is TGTGCCAGCAGCCAAGATTACGCTCGGACACCTAGACACTACAATGAGCAGTTCTTC. Its translation is CASSQDYARTPRHYNEQFF.

The chain employs TRBV11-2 and TRBJ2-3; D may be TRBD1 (6 bases). Looked up from germline, CDR1 is SGHAT and CDR2 is FQNNGV. V dropped 1 base and J dropped 2 bases, with 13 bases sitting between them. The CDR3 extends over 16 amino acids. The CDR3 sequence is CASSLVTGVFTDTQYF. The CDR3 DNA is TGTGCCAGCAGCTTAGTGACAGGAGTTTTCACAGATACGCAGTATTTT.

This clonotype was recorded many times. The V gene is TRBV4-1, the J gene TRBJ2-7; TRBD2 matches 12 bases. Trimming at V came to 4 bases and at J to 2 bases, leaving 6 bases not matched to a gene. Germline V gives CDR1 MGHRA, CDR2 YSYEKL. The CDR3 spans 16 residues. The CDR3 loop is CASSLHLAGGTYEQYF. The CDR3 DNA is TGCGCCAGCAGCCTACACCTAGCGGGAGGGACCTACGAGCAGTACTTC.

This clonotype showed up many times. The V and J genes are TRBV7-3 and TRBJ1-5; TRBD1 aligns across 9 bases. With V trimmed by 3 bases and J by 0 bases, 3 bases remained unmatched. CDR3 length: 16 amino acids. In germline, CDR1 is SGHTA, CDR2 FQGTGA. The CDR3 coding sequence is TGTGCCAGCAGCTTGGGGACAGGGCCTAGCAATCAGCCCCAGCATTTT. It yields the protein CASSLGTGPSNQPQHF.

Concerning this clonotype: A much larger clone lies one base from this, so it may be a read error. V is TRBV20-1 and J is TRBJ2-5, with D maybe TRBD2 (6 bases). There are 13 residues in the CDR3. The germline V gene has CDR1 DFQATT and CDR2 SNEGSKA (reference sequence). The V gene lost 0 bases and the J gene lost 9 bases, with 14 bases spanning the gap. In nucleotides, the CDR3 is TGCAGTGCTAGAGAAGTCATGAGGGAGGCCCAGTACTTC. Its protein product is CSAREVMREAQYF.

Ten or more counts support this clonotype. The rearrangement uses TRBV10-2 and TRBJ2-7; 9 positions match TRBD2. Germline CDR1 is WSHSY and CDR2 is SAAADI. The V segment lost 2 bases and the J segment 3 bases; nucleotides outside the gene matches: 8. The CDR3 has 16 residues. The CDR3 loop reads CASSERGGRALYEQYF. Here the CDR3 DNA reads TGCGCCAGCAGTGAGCGGGGCGGGAGGGCCCTCTACGAGCAGTACTTC.

V and J are TRBV6-2 or TRBV6-3 and TRBJ2-1, with D possibly called TRBD1 or TRBD2 (5 bases each). V lost 2 bases, J lost 9 bases, and 5 bases lay in between. CDR1 is MNHEY and CDR2 is SVGEGT in the germline V gene. The CDR3 runs to 11 residues. The chain's CDR3 is CASSYGGEQFF. The CDR3 bases are TGTGCCAGCAGTTACGGGGGTGAGCAGTTCTTC.

This chain connects TRBV7-9 to TRBJ2-4; D gene uncertain. CDR1 is SEHNR, CDR2 FQNEAQ, per germline (reference sequence). The CDR3 runs to 12 residues. With 7 bases removed from V and 2 bases from J, the gap between germline ends came to 6 bases. This CDR3 reads CASTNTKNIQYF. In DNA, the CDR3 is TGTGCCAGCACCAATACCAAAAACATTCAGTACTTC.